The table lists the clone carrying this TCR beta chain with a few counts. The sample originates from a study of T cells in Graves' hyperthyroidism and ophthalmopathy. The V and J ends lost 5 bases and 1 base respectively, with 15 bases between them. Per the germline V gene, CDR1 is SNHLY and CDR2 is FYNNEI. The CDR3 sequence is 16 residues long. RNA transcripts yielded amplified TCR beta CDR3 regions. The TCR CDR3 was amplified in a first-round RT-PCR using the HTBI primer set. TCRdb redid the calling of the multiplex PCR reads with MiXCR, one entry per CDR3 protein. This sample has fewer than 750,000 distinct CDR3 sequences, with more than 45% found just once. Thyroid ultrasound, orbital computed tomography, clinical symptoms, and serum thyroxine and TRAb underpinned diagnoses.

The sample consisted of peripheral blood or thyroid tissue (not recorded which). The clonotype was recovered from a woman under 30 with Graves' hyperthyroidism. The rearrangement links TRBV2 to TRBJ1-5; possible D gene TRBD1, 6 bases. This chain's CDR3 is CASSLQGFTSNQPQHF. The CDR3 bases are TGTGCCAGCAGTTTACAGGGCTTTACGAGCAATCAGCCCCAGCATTTT. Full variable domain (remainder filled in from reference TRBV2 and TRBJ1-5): EPEVTQTPSHQVTQMGQEVILRCVPISNHLYFYWYRQILGQKVEFLVSFYNNEISEKSEIFDDQFSVERPDGSNFTLKIRSTKLEDSAMYFCASSLQGFTSNQPQHFGDGTRLSIL.